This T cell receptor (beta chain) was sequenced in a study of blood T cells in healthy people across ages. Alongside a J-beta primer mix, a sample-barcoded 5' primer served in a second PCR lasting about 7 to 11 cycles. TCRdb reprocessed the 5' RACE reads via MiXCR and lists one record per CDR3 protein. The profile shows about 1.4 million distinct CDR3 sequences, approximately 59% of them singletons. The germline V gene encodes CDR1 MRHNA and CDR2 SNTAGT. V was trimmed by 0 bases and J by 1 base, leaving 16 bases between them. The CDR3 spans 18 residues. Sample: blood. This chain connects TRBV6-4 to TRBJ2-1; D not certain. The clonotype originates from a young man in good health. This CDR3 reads CASSDSFSRALSYNEQFF. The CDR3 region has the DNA TGTGCCAGCAGTGACTCGTTCTCCCGGGCCCTTTCCTACAATGAGCAGTTCTTC.